The sequence of this TCR beta chain was determined in a study of neoadjuvant nivolumab and ipilimumab in lung cancer (dated by TCRdb to 2018 to 2020). Background for the entire study: Nivolumab was given at 3 mg/kg intravenously on days 1, 15 and 29, and the combination arm added ipilimumab 1 mg/kg on day 1 only. The primary trial endpoint was the major pathologic response (MPR) rate in the intention-to-treat population in each study arm. In the trial, around 42 patients with operable NSCLC were treated, of whom 23 were randomized to nivolumab monotherapy and around 20 to nivolumab plus ipilimumab. TCR repertoires in pretherapy (baseline) peripheral blood were compared with TCR repertoires in tumors resected at surgery after neoadjuvant immune checkpoint blockade. Matched pretherapy and resected tumor pairs were analyzed for seven patients, of whom four received nivolumab and three received nivolumab plus ipilimumab.

What the work shows at the level of the full study, not this receptor alone: No significant correlation was found between TCR clonality and pathologic tumor regression, and only one major-pathologic-response sample was available for the clonality analysis. Pretherapy blood TCR richness correlated positively with richness in tumors resected after neoadjuvant therapy (Spearman R ≈ 0.86). From pretherapy to surgery, tumor T-cell richness and clonality increased in three of three dual-therapy tumors but in only two of four nivolumab-treated tumors. Resected tumors had greater TCR richness and clonality than tumor-adjacent uninvolved lung, and increases were observed in more dual-therapy-treated tumors. A small number of samples underwent TCR sequencing.

Trimming takes 11 bases off V and 3 bases off J; junction bases not matched to a gene: 12. The CDR3 spans 15 residues, from the cysteine through the phenylalanine. The retained sequence is limited to the CDR3, 45 bases, with the frame set at the first base. The germline V gene supplies CDR1 MNHNS and CDR2 SASEGT. Comments on this clone: Its target antigen remains unknown. No much larger clonotype is one base removed from it; base qualities were not supplied.

Libraries were built with the immunoSEQ multiplex PCR assay. Concerning the study's data processing: Richness and clonality were used to summarize the repertoires, and clones that significantly expanded or contracted between pre- and post-therapy samples were identified. TCRdb mirrors the immuneACCESS table, restricted to in-frame sequences. Some clones are absent from its copies; in checked studies, under half trace to an unresolved V gene, and the reason for the others is unknown. V, J and clone size are taken as reported in that table, and D and trimming were inferred from the DNA itself. The sample records 9,600 or so clones, about 72% of which are singletons. The ten biggest clones cover roughly 3.4% of the sample. This specimen's time point label, per the study, means: at surgical resection after neoadjuvant nivolumab +/- ipilimumab. The samples were obtained from NEOSTAR, a phase 2 randomized trial that tested neoadjuvant nivolumab or nivolumab plus ipilimumab, followed by surgery, in operable NSCLC.

This receptor was obtained from an adult with non-small cell lung cancer. The source material was tumor tissue, sampled after neoadjuvant nivolumab, alone or with ipilimumab, at or shortly before surgery. The rearrangement joined TRBV6-1 to TRBJ2-3; 9 of the junction bases match TRBD2. The CDR3 protein is CALRDSGSNTDTQYF. The nucleotides read TGTGCCCTCCGGGATAGCGGGAGTAATACAGATACGCAGTATTTT.